This TCR beta chain was obtained from a study of Ad26.COV2.S vaccination and SARS-CoV-2 variants. Across the study: A participant enrolled in the COV1001 Ad26.COV2.S trial arm provided the sample. Once, or twice with 56 days between doses, Ad26.COV2.S was given intramuscularly.

Here immunoSEQ multiplex PCR was the method, and the copy in TCRdb shows in-frame clones only, minus some. Among nearly 400,000 clones, about 88% were seen once, and the ten largest hold under 2%. To note about this clone: Its antigen is not known.

Specified treatment: some 20 received Ad26.COV2.S at low or high dose, single or two shots; about 5 received placebo; per-sample allocation not given. Sampling was done on day 63 after the first vaccine or placebo injection. V was clipped by 5 bases and J by 0 bases, with 17 bases between them. The CDR3 has 16 amino acids. Germline V lookup: CDR1 SGHAT, CDR2 FQNNGV. Broader study findings: Spike-specific responses of CD8+ and CD4+ T cells were reported to display substantial breadth after vaccination.

V usage is TRBV11-2 and J usage is TRBJ2-7, with D perhaps matching TRBD1 (5 bases). The receptor's source is a person aged 18-60 years who received the Ad26.COV2.S COVID-19 vaccine or a placebo. The specimen was peripheral blood, collected in a trial of Ad26.COV2.S vaccine versus placebo. The CDR3 nucleotides read TGTGCCAGCAGCCGGCGAGTAGGACAAAGCTCCTACGAGCAGTACTTC. Its protein product is CASSRRVGQSSYEQYF. The entire variable domain, with the rest obtained from reference TRBV11-2 and TRBJ2-7, is as follows: EAGVAQSPRYKIIEKRQSVAFWCNPISGHATLYWYQQILGQGPKLLIQFQNNGVVDDSQLPKDRFSAERLKGVDSTLKIQPAKLEDSAVYLCASSRRVGQSSYEQYFGPGTRLTVT.